This T cell receptor beta chain was captured by sequencing in a study of blood T cell repertoires in COVID-19. The wider study: Spain, Italy and the United States supplied samples that represented acute and convalescent COVID-19. T cells, B-cell-depleted T cells, or PBMCs supplied cDNA or gDNA.

From germline, CDR1 is MNHEY and CDR2 SVGEGT. The CDR3 runs 15 residues. V was pared by 2 bases and J by 0 bases, with 8 bases between. Methods used by the authors: How many nucleated cells were present was estimated from reference gene primer amplification. Data came from immunoSEQ multiplex PCR; TCRdb stores just in-frame clones and leaves some out. That table supplies the V and J calls and clone size; D and trimming were determined from the DNA. The sample records 250,000 to 300,000 clones, 75% to 90% being singletons. This receptor was identified in a woman aged 50 to 65 who had recovered from COVID-19. The chain joins TRBV6-2 or TRBV6-3 to TRBJ2-1, with D possibly TRBD2 on 6 matching bases. The specimen sequenced was peripheral blood. The CDR3 DNA sequence: TGTGCCAGCAGTTACGGGCGGGGCTCCTACAATGAGCAGTTCTTC. Its protein product is CASSYGRGSYNEQFF.